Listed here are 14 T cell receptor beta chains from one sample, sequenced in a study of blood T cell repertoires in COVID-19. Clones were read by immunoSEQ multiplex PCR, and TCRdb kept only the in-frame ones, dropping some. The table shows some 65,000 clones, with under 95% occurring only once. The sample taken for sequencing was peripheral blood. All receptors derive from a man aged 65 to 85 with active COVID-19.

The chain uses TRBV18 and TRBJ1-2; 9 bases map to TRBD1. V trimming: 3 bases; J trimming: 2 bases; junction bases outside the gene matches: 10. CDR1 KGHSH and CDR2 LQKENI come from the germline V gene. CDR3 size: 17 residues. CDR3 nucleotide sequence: TGTGCCAGCTCACCGAATACAGGGGGCGCGGGAAACTATGGCTACACCTTC. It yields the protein CASSPNTGGAGNYGYTF.

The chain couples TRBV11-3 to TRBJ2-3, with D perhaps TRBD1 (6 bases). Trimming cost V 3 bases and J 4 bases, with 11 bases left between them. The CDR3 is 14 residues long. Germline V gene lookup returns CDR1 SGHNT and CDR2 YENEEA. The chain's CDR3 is CASSFGQSADTQYF. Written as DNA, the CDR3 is TGTGCCAGCAGCTTCGGACAGTCGGCAGATACGCAGTATTTT.

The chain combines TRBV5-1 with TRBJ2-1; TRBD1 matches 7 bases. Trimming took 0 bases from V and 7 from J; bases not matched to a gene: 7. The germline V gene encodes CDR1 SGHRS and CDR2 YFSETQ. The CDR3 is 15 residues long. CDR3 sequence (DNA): TGCGCCAGCAGCTTGGCAGGACAGGCTGGGAATGAGCAGTTCTTC. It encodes CASSLAGQAGNEQFF.

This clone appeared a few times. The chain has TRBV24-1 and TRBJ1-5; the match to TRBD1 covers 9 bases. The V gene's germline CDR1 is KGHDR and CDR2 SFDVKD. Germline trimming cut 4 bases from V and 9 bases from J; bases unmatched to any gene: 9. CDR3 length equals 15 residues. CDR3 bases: TGTGCCACCAGTGACAATGGACAGGGGCTTAGGCCCCAGCATTTT. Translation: CATSDNGQGLRPQHF.

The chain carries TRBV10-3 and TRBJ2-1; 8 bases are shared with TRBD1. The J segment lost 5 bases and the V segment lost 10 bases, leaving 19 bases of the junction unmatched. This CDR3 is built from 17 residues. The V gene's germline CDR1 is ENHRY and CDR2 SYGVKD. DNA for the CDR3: TGTGCCACCCGGCGCCCCACGGGGGACAGGACCCACAATGAGCAGTTCTTC. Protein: CATRRPTGDRTHNEQFF.

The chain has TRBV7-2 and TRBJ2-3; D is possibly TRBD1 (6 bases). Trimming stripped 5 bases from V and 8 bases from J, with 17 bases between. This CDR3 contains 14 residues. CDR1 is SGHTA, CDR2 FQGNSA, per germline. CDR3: CASSPRTGRGTQYF. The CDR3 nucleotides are TGTGCCAGCAGCCCCAGGACGGGCAGGGGTACGCAGTATTTT.

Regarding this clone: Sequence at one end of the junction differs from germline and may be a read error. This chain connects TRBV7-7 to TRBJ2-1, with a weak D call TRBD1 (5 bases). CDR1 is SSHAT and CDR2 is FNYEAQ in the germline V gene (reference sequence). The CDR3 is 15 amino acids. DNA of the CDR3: TGTGCTAGCAGCCCTTGGCAGGGAAGTATGAATGAGCAGTTCTTC. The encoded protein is CASSPWQGSMNEQFF. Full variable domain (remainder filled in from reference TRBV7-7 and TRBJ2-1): GAGVSQSPRYKVTKRGQDVTLRCDPISSHATLYWYQQALGQGPEFLTYFNYEAQPDKSGLPSDRFSAERPEGSISTLTIQRTEQRDSAMYRCASSPWQGSMNEQFFGPGTRLTVL.

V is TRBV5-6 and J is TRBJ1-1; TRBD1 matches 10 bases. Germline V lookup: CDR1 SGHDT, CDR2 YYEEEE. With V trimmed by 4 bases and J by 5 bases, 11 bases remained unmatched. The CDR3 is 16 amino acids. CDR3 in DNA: TGTGCCAGCAGCCTTGGGACAGGGGAGACCTTTACTGAAGCTTTCTTT. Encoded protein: CASSLGTGETFTEAFF.

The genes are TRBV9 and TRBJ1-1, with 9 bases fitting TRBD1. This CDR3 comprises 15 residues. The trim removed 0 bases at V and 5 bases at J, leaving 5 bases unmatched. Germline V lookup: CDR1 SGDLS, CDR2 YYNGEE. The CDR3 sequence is CASSVEETGGTEAFF. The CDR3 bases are TGTGCCAGCAGCGTAGAGGAGACAGGGGGGACTGAAGCTTTCTTT.

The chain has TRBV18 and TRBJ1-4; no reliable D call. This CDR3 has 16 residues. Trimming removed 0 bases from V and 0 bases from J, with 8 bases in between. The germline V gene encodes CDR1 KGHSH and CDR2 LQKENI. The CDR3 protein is CASSPPSLTTNEKLFF. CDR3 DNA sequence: TGTGCCAGCTCACCACCGAGTCTGACAACTAATGAAAAACTGTTTTTT.

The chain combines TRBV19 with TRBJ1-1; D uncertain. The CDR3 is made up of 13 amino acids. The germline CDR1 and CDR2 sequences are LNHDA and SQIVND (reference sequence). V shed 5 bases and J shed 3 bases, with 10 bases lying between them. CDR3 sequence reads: CASSSRGDTEAFF. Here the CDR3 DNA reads TGTGCCAGTAGTTCTCGGGGTGACACTGAAGCTTTCTTT.

In nucleotides, the CDR3 is TGTGCCAGCAGCCTCGGGGAAACTGGGGCCAACGTCCTGACTTTC. Translation: CASSLGETGANVLTF. The chain carries TRBV3-1 (or the pseudogene TRBV3-2) and TRBJ2-6; D is perhaps TRBD2 (5 bases). Trimming pared 4 bases from V and 2 bases from J, leaving 9 bases between. The CDR3 contains 15 residues. Germline CDR1 reads LGHDT; CDR2 reads YNNKEL (reference sequence).

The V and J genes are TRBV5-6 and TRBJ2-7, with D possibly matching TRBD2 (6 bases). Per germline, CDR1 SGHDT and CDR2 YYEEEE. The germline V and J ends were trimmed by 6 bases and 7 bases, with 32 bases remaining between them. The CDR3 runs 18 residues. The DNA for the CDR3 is TGTGCCAGCACCTTTTTTTTTGGCCTAACTAGCAGCTTTACGGAGCAGTACTTC. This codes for CASTFFFGLTSSFTEQYF.

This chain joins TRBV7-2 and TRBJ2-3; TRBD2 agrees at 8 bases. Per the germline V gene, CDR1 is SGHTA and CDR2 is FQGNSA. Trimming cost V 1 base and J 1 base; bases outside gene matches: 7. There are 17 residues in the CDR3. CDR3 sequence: CASSLEFWRGGTDTQYF. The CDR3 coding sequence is TGTGCCAGCAGCTTAGAGTTCTGGCGGGGGGGCACAGATACGCAGTATTTT.